This TCR beta chain was identified in a study of blood T cell repertoires in COVID-19. This clone was picked up a small number of times. Sequencing was performed with immunoSEQ multiplex PCR; in TCRdb, only in-frame clones are kept and a portion is missing. The table has about 190,000 clones, 70% to 85% seen once. Deletions cut 4 bases from V and 3 bases from J, with 9 bases between. The CDR3 extends over 13 amino acids. Sample: PBMCs or T cells enriched from blood (not recorded which). The chain employs TRBV12-3 or TRBV12-4 and TRBJ1-2; no reliable D call. The sequence derives from a woman between 25 and 40 years old who had recovered from COVID-19. The CDR3 protein is CASSSSTDYGYTF. The CDR3 nucleotides read TGTGCCAGCAGTTCGAGTACAGACTATGGCTACACCTTC.